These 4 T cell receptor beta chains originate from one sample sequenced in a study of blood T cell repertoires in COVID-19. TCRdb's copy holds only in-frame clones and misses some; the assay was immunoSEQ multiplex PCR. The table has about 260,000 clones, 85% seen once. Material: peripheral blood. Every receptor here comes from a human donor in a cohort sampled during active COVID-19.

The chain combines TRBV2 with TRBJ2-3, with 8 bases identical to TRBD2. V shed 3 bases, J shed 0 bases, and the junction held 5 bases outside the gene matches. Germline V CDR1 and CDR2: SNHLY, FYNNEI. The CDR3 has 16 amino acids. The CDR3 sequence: CASSDTSGASTDTQYF. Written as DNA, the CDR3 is TGTGCCAGCAGTGACACTAGCGGAGCTAGCACAGATACGCAGTATTTT. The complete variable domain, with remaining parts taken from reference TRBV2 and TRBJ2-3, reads EPEVTQTPSHQVTQMGQEVILRCVPISNHLYFYWYRQILGQKVEFLVSFYNNEISEKSEIFDDQFSVERPDGSNFTLKIRSTKLEDSAMYFCASSDTSGASTDTQYFGPGTRLTVL.

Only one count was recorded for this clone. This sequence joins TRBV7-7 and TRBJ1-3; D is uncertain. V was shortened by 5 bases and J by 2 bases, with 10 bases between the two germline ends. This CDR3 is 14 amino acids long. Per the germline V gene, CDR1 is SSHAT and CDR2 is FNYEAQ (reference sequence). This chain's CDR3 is CASSPRRTGNTIYF. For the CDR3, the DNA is TGTGCCAGCAGCCCCCGCAGGACTGGAAACACCATATATTTT.

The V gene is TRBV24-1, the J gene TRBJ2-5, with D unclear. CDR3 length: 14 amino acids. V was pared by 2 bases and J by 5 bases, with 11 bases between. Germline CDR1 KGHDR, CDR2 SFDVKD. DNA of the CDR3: TGTGCCACCAGTGATTCCCTTCGGTCCGAGACCCAGTACTTC. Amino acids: CATSDSLRSETQYF.

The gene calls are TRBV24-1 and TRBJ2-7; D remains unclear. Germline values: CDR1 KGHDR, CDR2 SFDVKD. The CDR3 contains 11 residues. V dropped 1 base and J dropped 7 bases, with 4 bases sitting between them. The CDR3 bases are TGTGCCACCAGTGATTTCGAGGAGCAGTACTTC. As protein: CATSDFEEQYF.